This T cell receptor (beta chain) derives from a study of blood T cell repertoires in COVID-19. Study context: Italy, Spain and the United States were the sources of the convalescent and acute COVID-19 samples. PBMCs, B-cell-depleted T cells, or T cells provided the cDNA or gDNA that made up the material.

There are 13 residues in the CDR3. V was pared by 0 bases and J by 7 bases, with 7 bases between. Germline V gene sequence: CDR1 MNHEY, CDR2 SVGAGI. In the original workflow: Amplification of reference gene primers provided the estimated nucleated cell counts. This table comes from immunoSEQ multiplex PCR, and its TCRdb copy is limited to in-frame clones, with some not included. D and trimming were read from the DNA, whereas the V and J calls and clone size are those reported in that table. The sample holds 220,000 or so clones, 80% to 90% seen once. This chain joins TRBV6-5 and TRBJ2-1, with a weak D call TRBD1 (5 bases). This clonotype originated in a man aged 25-45 years with active or convalescent COVID-19. The specimen sequenced was peripheral blood. The CDR3 loop reads CASSYSTGNEQFF. The CDR3 coding sequence is TGTGCCAGCAGTTACTCTACAGGAAATGAGCAGTTCTTC.